This T cell receptor (beta chain) was recorded in a study of T cells after yellow fever vaccination. Notes on this clonotype: What it binds is unknown.

Trimming pared 7 bases from V and 6 bases from J, leaving 10 bases between. The CDR3 totals 11 residues. Germline CDR1 reads SQVTM; CDR2 reads ANQGSEA. The TCR cDNA carried a universal primer site and UMIs from 5'RACE template switching. TCRdb reprocessed the 5' RACE reads with MiXCR, giving one entry per CDR3 protein. The data contain around 350,000 distinct CDR3 sequences, around 10% of them singletons. Study-wide results and limits: A minor fraction of clonotypes spanned both CD4 and CD8 compartments. The booster response re-showed most primary clones: 96% CD4, approximately 90% CD8.

The TCR comes from a man aged 18 to 29 who received the YFV17D yellow fever vaccine. The chain has TRBV29-1 and TRBJ2-1, with a possible D match to TRBD2 (6 bases). Sequenced here: PBMCs, sampled on the day of the first yellow fever vaccination. This CDR3 is CSGLVLNEQFF. The DNA of the CDR3 is TGCAGCGGACTAGTACTCAATGAGCAGTTCTTC.